One and the same sample provided the 23 T cell receptor beta chains below, sequenced in a study of early T cells in non-severe SARS-CoV-2 infection. TCRdb reanalysed the 5' RACE reads using MiXCR and keeps one entry per CDR3 protein. The data show 63,000 or so distinct CDR3 sequences, over 9.5% seen once. The sequencing sample was made of whole blood. The receptors shown here come from an adult who was a healthcare worker with PCR-confirmed SARS-CoV-2 infection or an uninfected control (not recorded which).

This clonotype was seen repeatedly, ten times or more. The J gene is TRBJ1-2, the V gene TRBV5-6, with unresolved D. This CDR3 is 15 amino acids long. CDR1 and CDR2 (germline): SGHDT, YYEEEE. Trimming left V 0 bases short and J 0 bases short, with 9 bases between. CDR3 in DNA: TGTGCCAGCAGCTTGGTGGTCAGGTCTAACTATGGCTACACCTTC. This encodes CASSLVVRSNYGYTF.

This clonotype was observed at least ten times. CDR3 protein: CASSPESTYGYTF. DNA of the CDR3: TGTGCCAGCTCACCGGAGTCCACCTATGGCTACACCTTC. V is TRBV18 and J is TRBJ1-2; D unclear. Per germline, CDR1 KGHSH and CDR2 LQKENI. Trimming left V 3 bases short and J 4 bases short, with 9 bases between. CDR3 length: 13 residues.

This clonotype was seen repeatedly, ten times or more. This chain joins TRBV29-1 and TRBJ2-3; no reliable D call. Germline V gene lookup returns CDR1 SQVTM and CDR2 ANQGSEA. The CDR3 consists of 12 residues. The germline V and J ends were trimmed by 4 bases and 2 bases, with 7 bases remaining between them. In nucleotides, the CDR3 is TGCAGCGTTGTAAGGGTCACAGATACGCAGTATTTT. Encoded protein: CSVVRVTDTQYF.

This chain uses TRBV27 with TRBJ1-2; D not certain. V was pared by 0 bases and J by 5 bases, with 13 bases between. This CDR3 region has 15 residues. Germline V gene lookup returns CDR1 MNHEY and CDR2 SMNVEV (reference sequence). In DNA, the CDR3 is TGTGCCAGCAGTTTATCAACCAGGACGGGGTATGGCTACACCTTC. It specifies CASSLSTRTGYGYTF.

This clonotype was picked up a small number of times. This rearrangement joins TRBV19 to TRBJ2-1; D unclear. CDR3 length: 11 residues. Trimming pared 8 bases from V and 7 bases from J, leaving 9 bases between. CDR1 LNHDA and CDR2 SQIVND come from the germline V gene (reference sequence). Here the CDR3 DNA reads TGTGCCAGTTCGAGATGGAATGAGCAGTTCTTC. Translated: CASSRWNEQFF.

This sequence joins TRBV2 and TRBJ2-5; D gene uncertain. CDR3 length: 10 residues. Germline lookup yields CDR1 SNHLY and CDR2 FYNNEI. V dropped 8 bases and J dropped 7 bases, with 8 bases sitting between them. Here the CDR3 reads CASSLGTQYF. The CDR3 DNA reads TGTGCCAGCTCCCTGGGGACCCAGTACTTC.

The genes are TRBV5-1 and TRBJ2-3, with a possible D match to TRBD1 (6 bases). This CDR3 comprises 14 residues. Trimming stripped 3 bases from V and 4 bases from J, with 12 bases between. Germline lookup yields CDR1 SGHRS and CDR2 YFSETQ. Here the CDR3 DNA reads TGCGCCAGCAGCTCTACCGGACAGTCAGATACGCAGTATTTT. Translated, it gives CASSSTGQSDTQYF.

This clonotype was counted ten times or more. The chain recombines TRBV20-1 with TRBJ2-5; maybe TRBD1 (5 bases). V lost 4 bases and J 2 bases, leaving 8 bases between the germline ends. Per the germline V gene, CDR1 is DFQATT and CDR2 is SNEGSKA (reference sequence). This CDR3 is built from 12 residues. CDR3 sequence: CSAKGAQETQYF. The CDR3 coding sequence is TGCAGTGCTAAAGGGGCACAAGAGACCCAGTACTTC.

The gene calls are TRBV9 and TRBJ1-3; 12 nucleotides match TRBD1. The CDR3 has 18 residues. After removal of 2 bases from V and 2 bases from J, the junction contained 8 bases not matched to a gene. The germline gives CDR1 SGDLS, CDR2 YYNGEE. CDR3: CASSVRDRGRVAGNTIYF. CDR3 in DNA: TGTGCCAGCAGCGTCCGGGACAGGGGGCGCGTAGCTGGAAACACCATATATTTT.

This clonotype was detected a few times. The chain carries TRBV4-1 and TRBJ1-4, with D tentatively TRBD1 (6 bases). This CDR3 comprises 15 residues. Germline-derived CDR1 and CDR2 are MGHRA and YSYEKL. The V gene lost 6 bases and the J gene lost 2 bases, with 13 bases spanning the gap. The CDR3 protein is CASRDQGRTNEKLFF. CDR3 in DNA: TGCGCCAGCAGGGATCAGGGGAGGACTAATGAAAAACTGTTTTTT.

This clonotype appeared a few times. V usage is TRBV19 and J usage is TRBJ1-5; a possible D gene is TRBD1 (6 bases). V lost 7 bases and J 3 bases, leaving 16 bases between the germline ends. Germline assignment: CDR1 LNHDA and CDR2 SQIVND (reference sequence). This CDR3 has 15 residues. The chain's CDR3 is CASTDRWGLNQPQHF. The CDR3 nucleotides are TGTGCCAGTACCGACAGGTGGGGGCTCAATCAGCCCCAGCATTTT.

This clonotype was detected ten times or more. Mismatch with germline at one junction end may stem from a read error. The chain carries TRBV7-7 and TRBJ2-7, with a possible D match to TRBD2 (5 bases). The CDR3 spans 15 residues. Germline V gene lookup returns CDR1 SSHAT and CDR2 FNYEAQ (reference sequence). CDR3 sequence (DNA): TGTGCTAGCAGCTTAGCCGCGGGCAGCTCCTACGAGCAGTACTTC. As protein: CASSLAAGSSYEQYF.

The CDR3 nucleotides are TGTGCCAGCAGCCAAGATAACAGATCTGGAAACACCATATATTTT. Protein product: CASSQDNRSGNTIYF. The chain couples TRBV3-1 to TRBJ1-3, with no clear D. V was pared by 0 bases and J by 1 base, with 7 bases between. The germline CDR1 and CDR2 sequences are LGHDT and YNNKEL (reference sequence). The CDR3 totals 15 residues.

V usage is TRBV12-3 or TRBV12-4 and J usage is TRBJ1-2; 9 positions match TRBD1. CDR3 length equals 15 residues. V dropped 7 bases and J dropped 9; count of bases not matched to a gene: 15. Written as DNA, the CDR3 is TGTGCCAGCACTCTAAGACCCGGGACAGGGATGAGCTACACCTTC. This translates into CASTLRPGTGMSYTF.

This clonotype was recorded many times. The chain couples TRBV5-6 to TRBJ1-5; TRBD1 might be the D (5 bases). Germline assignment: CDR1 SGHDT and CDR2 YYEEEE. V was pared by 0 bases and J by 6 bases, with 10 bases between. This CDR3 region has 14 residues. The CDR3 DNA follows: TGTGCCAGCAGCTTGGGGCAGGGTGCTCAGCCCCAGCATTTT. This gives the protein CASSLGQGAQPQHF.

This clonotype occurred many times. The V call is TRBV20-1, the J call TRBJ2-1, with TRBD2 identical over 7 bases. Germline V lookup: CDR1 DFQATT, CDR2 SNEGSKA (reference sequence). This CDR3 comprises 13 residues. Germline trimming cut 7 bases from V and 0 bases from J; bases unmatched to any gene: 3. This chain's CDR3 is CSVRGSSYNEQFF. In DNA, the CDR3 is TGCAGTGTACGCGGGAGCTCCTACAATGAGCAGTTCTTC.

This clonotype was recorded at least ten times. This chain connects TRBV29-1 to TRBJ2-1; D possibly corresponds to TRBD2 (6 bases). CDR3 length equals 11 residues. From germline, CDR1 is SQVTM and CDR2 ANQGSEA. V was trimmed by 1 base and J by 12 bases, leaving 10 bases between them. CDR3: CSVEGRDWQFF. CDR3 bases: TGCAGCGTTGAAGGCCGGGACTGGCAGTTCTTC.

The chain carries TRBV29-1 and TRBJ2-7, with a tentative D call TRBD2 (5 bases). V was trimmed by 4 bases and J by 9 bases, leaving 19 bases between them. CDR1 SQVTM and CDR2 ANQGSEA come from the germline V gene. This CDR3 comprises 13 residues. In DNA form, the CDR3 reads TGCAGCGTTGCAAAGGTAGTTGAAGGAGGGCAGTACTTC. Its translation is CSVAKVVEGGQYF.

This clonotype came up a few times. This sequence joins TRBV4-2 and TRBJ2-3; D is unresolved. The CDR3 runs 14 residues. The V end lost 4 bases, the J end lost 5 bases, and 13 bases lay between the germline ends. CDR1 is LGHNA, CDR2 YNFKEQ, per germline. This chain's CDR3 is CASSPRKGGDTQYF. As DNA, the CDR3 is TGTGCCAGCAGCCCGCGGAAGGGTGGAGATACGCAGTATTTT.

This clonotype was found once. The chain combines TRBV30 with TRBJ2-1; D is ambiguous. Trimming removed 3 bases at V and 8 bases at J, with 8 bases between. CDR3 length equals 11 residues. From germline, CDR1 is GTSNPN and CDR2 SVGIG (reference sequence). DNA of the CDR3: TGTGCCTGGAGCGCATCTGATGAGCAGTTCTTC. Translated, it gives CAWSASDEQFF.

This clonotype was seen many times. The chain has TRBV7-3 and TRBJ2-1; 9 bases map to TRBD1. V was pared by 5 bases and J by 4 bases, with 6 bases of the junction left unmatched. The CDR3 spans 15 residues. Germline lookup yields CDR1 SGHTA and CDR2 FQGTGA. In nucleotides, the CDR3 is TGTGCCAGCAGCGGAGGGACAGGGTCATACAATGAGCAGTTCTTC. As protein: CASSGGTGSYNEQFF.

This clonotype has a count of ten or more. The rearrangement links TRBV12-3 or TRBV12-4 to TRBJ2-2; no clear D. V was cut by 1 base and J by 7 bases, with 7 bases left in between. This CDR3 comprises 13 residues. The CDR3 sequence: CASSLGVNGELFF. The CDR3 bases are TGTGCCAGCAGTTTAGGAGTAAACGGGGAGCTGTTTTTT.

Points on this clonotype: A much larger clone differs from this one at a single base, so this may be a read error. V is TRBV30 and J is TRBJ2-1; D unclear. The CDR3 is made up of 14 amino acids. Germline assignment: CDR1 GTSNPN and CDR2 SVGIG (reference sequence). The CDR3 bases are TGTGCCTGGAATCCTGCCAGGTCCTACATTGAGCAGTTCTTC. Translation gives CAWNPARSYIEQFF.